This T cell receptor (beta chain) was sequenced for a study of blood T cells in healthy people across ages. Overall study findings and caveats: One million T cells yielded diversity estimates that were considered underestimates. Because donor CMV status was unknown, expanded clonotype changes were possibly confounded.

Together with a sample-barcoded 5' primer, a J-beta primer mix was included in a second PCR lasting about 7 to 12 cycles. A single record per CDR3 protein comes from TCRdb applying MiXCR to the 5' RACE reads. In the table there are about a million distinct CDR3 sequences, 51% of which are singletons. The CDR3 spans 12 residues. The V gene lost 4 bases and the J gene lost 0 bases, with 5 bases spanning the gap. Germline V gene sequence: CDR1 SQVTM, CDR2 ANQGSEA. A word on this clonotype: Its antigen is unknown.

The specimen was blood. The receptor's source is a woman aged 60-70 years in good health. This chain joins TRBV29-1 and TRBJ2-3; D gene unclear. In nucleotides, the CDR3 is TGCAGCGTTGTTTCTAGCACAGATACGCAGTATTTT. It codes for CSVVSSTDTQYF.